The following is a T cell receptor (beta chain) sequence with its context. No cognate antigen has been identified for it. The input lacks base qualities; no much larger clone sits a single base away. Single viable CD3+CD4+CD8-CD45RO+ cells were sorted as memory CD4+ T cells on a FACSAria II. To determine CMV serostatus, a Roche Elecsys assay was used that detects serum IgG against CMV pp150, pp28, p38 and p52. After the samples were thawed, total CD4+ T cells were enriched through positive selection using CD4 magnetic microbeads. The samples came from a different study that was designed specifically to examine the CD4+ T cell memory repertoire. Peripheral blood mononuclear cells were isolated and cryopreserved according to standard operating procedures, and serum was kept at -80 degrees C. Staining used CD3-PerCP (BW264/56), CD4-APC (RPA-T4), CD45RO-PE (UCHT1) and CD8-Pacific Orange (3B5) antibodies, with Sytox blue excluding non-viable cells.

These data come from a study of memory CD4+ T cells and cytomegalovirus serostatus (dated by TCRdb to the late 2010s). Context from the whole study: The cohort included about 33 healthy adults from Belgium, of whom 9 were CMV seropositive and some 24 were CMV seronegative. To replicate a published TCR-based CMV serostatus classifier, the study sequenced CD4+ memory TCRbeta repertoires from a Belgian cohort whose cytomegalovirus serostatus was known.

On the study overall, not on this receptor specifically: On the Belgian cohort, the classifier based on the original framework reached a median bootstrapped AUC of about 0.95, with a 95% CI of 0.76-1.00. For predicting CMV serostatus, the median bootstrapped AUC was approximately 0.96 using the original framework and over 0.9 using a US-trained random forest. Among the 150 to 200 previously reported CMV-associated TCRbeta sequences, 67 showed up in the CD4+ memory repertoires, with each one found in between one and five individuals. Only CD4+CD45RO+ memory cells were sequenced, unlike the original study, which covered naive and memory CD4+ and CD8+ populations. The results were read as suggesting that the CMV-associated TCR signature is, for the most part, present in the CD4+ memory repertoire.

Genomic DNA was extracted from sorted cells with the Quick-DNA Microprep Kit. TCRbeta DNA was amplified with the immunoSEQ hsTCRbeta kit following the manufacturer's protocol. TCRbeta libraries were sequenced on an Illumina MiSeq instrument. In the source study's methods: Removing out-of-frame sequences left a few million distinct TCRbeta sequences, an average of approximately 65,000 per individual. Each individual was scored by the count of 150 to 200 previously reported CMV-associated TCRbeta sequences and the total productive distinct TCRbeta count. A beta-binomial model was reimplemented in Python, and scikit-learn random forests with default parameters were trained on data from the US cohort. Classifier performance on the Belgian cohort was summarized as median AUC with percentile confidence intervals over 10,000 bootstrap iterations. What TCRdb holds here is the immuneACCESS table cut down to in-frame rearrangements. Part of the clones is not present; checked against another copy, under half of the missing clones reflect an unresolved V gene, and the others are unexplained. From that table come the V and J calls and clone size; the DNA was used to work out D and trimming. Within this sample are about 59,000 clones, with around 80% of them counted one time only. Approximately 0.53% of the sample is held by the ten biggest clonotypes.

This sequence originates from an adult in good health and CMV-seronegative. Some clones in this sample may be carry-over from other donors' samples. Sequencing used memory CD4+ T cells from blood.

The nucleotides are TGTGCCAGCAGCGTGACTAGCGGGGGCCGAGAGACCCAGTACTTC. The translation is CASSVTSGGRETQYF. The chain is made from TRBV9 and TRBJ2-5, with 12 central nucleotides matching TRBD2. Reading the germline V gene gives CDR1 SGDLS and CDR2 YYNGEE. The CDR3 measures 15 amino acids from cysteine to phenylalanine. Left in the record is the CDR3 DNA by itself, 45 bases read in frame from the first base. Ends trimmed: V by 2 bases, J by 4 bases; bases unmatched to a gene: 3. The reference TRBV9 and TRBJ2-5 proteins fill in what lies around the CDR3, so the full variable domain reads DSGVTQTPKHLITATGQRVTLRCSPRSGDLSVYWYQQSLDQGLQFLIQYYNGEERAKGNILERFSAQQFPDLHSELNLSSLELGDSALYFCASSVTSGGRETQYFGPGTRLLVL.